Listed below are T cell receptor beta chains from one sample, sequenced in a study of regulatory T cells in long-lasting Graves disease. Via MiXCR, TCRdb re-called the multiplex PCR reads, giving one row per CDR3 protein. Among around 250,000 distinct CDR3 sequences listed, 15% to 20% were seen once. The same sample was also studied in work on T cells in Graves' hyperthyroidism and ophthalmopathy.

The material was peripheral blood mononuclear cells (PBMCs), obtained at new diagnosis, from a patient treated with antithyroid drugs. Receptors were obtained from a woman aged 25 to 39 with Graves disease. The CDR3 runs from the conserved cysteine through the conserved F or W. D genes are given only for firm matches. Rows may omit the clone size; those that give it use once, few, many or a size class.

v_call clone_size d_call cdr3_aa
TRBV6-1 many TRBD1 CASSAKTGPLAKNIQYF
TRBV19 . . CASSIDRGVGDTQYF
TRBV7-9 many TRBD1 CASRPEGQTNTEAFF
TRBV7-9 many . CASSPGAKSPLHF
TRBV20-1 few . CSASSLLNTVAFF
TRBV18 many . CASSATAGFGQPQHF
TRBV5-1 . . CASSLYGALYGCTF
TRBV11-2 many TRBD2 CASSSLAGQDTQYF
TRBV18 many . CASSRTADRYTEAFF
TRBV5-1 many . CASSLNLLRGPSRNSPLHF
TRBV3-1 many . CASSRVQNREQYF
TRBV19 few . CASSRPLHEQFF
TRBV7-2 . TRBD1 CASSQTRGGRVGTEAFF
TRBV6-5 many . CASSYSPGGRSEAFF
TRBV13 many . CANSLKREQYF
TRBV3-1 . . CASSPRTNGYNEQFF
TRBV5-1 many TRBD1 CASSYDRDESYEQYF
TRBV29-1 many . CSVDGGSANYGYTF
TRBV10-3 many TRBD2 CAISAGEVYEQYF
TRBV3-1 many TRBD2 CASSQTSGGPDTQYF
TRBV3-1 many . CASSLEDFPGDTQYF
TRBV7-3 . . CASSPATSTSTDTQYF
TRBV4-1 many . CASSQKQPNEKLFF
TRBV7-9 many TRBD1 CASSLGNTGGTYGYTF
TRBV10-1 . . CASNDGRITDTQYF
TRBV6-5 many . CASSFQPGLSTDTQYF
TRBV6-1 few . CASRNRPSGGWNQETQYF
TRBV20-1 many . CSASYTLGTEAFF
TRBV18 many TRBD1 CASSSKLGQDYNEQFF
TRBV11-2 many . CASSAPRTGRQETQYF
TRBV6-1 many . CASTEQGVGGYTF
TRBV19 few TRBD1 CASLWAGQGQPEAFF
TRBV30 . TRBD2 CAWSPGLAGPGDTQYF
TRBV5-5 many TRBD1 CASSVAGQGLAYTF